This entry describes one T cell receptor beta chain. Its target is unknown. One end of the junction fails to match germline, which may point to a read error. The CDR3 consists of 11 residues. Germline V gives CDR1 ENHRY, CDR2 SYGVKD. At collection, donors were nominally healthy, but unrecorded immune exposures were probable. Researchers ran the PCR with 60 Vbeta and 13 Jbeta primers. The assay was immunoSEQ multiplex PCR, and TCRdb's table has in-frame clones only and misses some. The sample has 95,000 to 150,000 clones, 65% to 80% seen once; the top ten hold around 3.5%. This record belongs to a study of cytomegalovirus exposure and HLA in healthy donors. Overall study context: Membership in the Caucasian-associated ancestry cluster was found for 65% to 85% of nearly 400 genotyped donors. Overall study results and limits: Reported results showed that the classifier diagnosed cytomegalovirus status with high specificity and sensitivity. An Asian-associated ancestry cluster reportedly showed fewer N-insertions than the roughly 700-donor mean in a later analysis.

The chain carries TRBV10-3 and TRBJ2-7; possibly TRBD2 for D (5 bases). This clonotype originated in a man aged 25 to 45 in good health and CMV-seronegative. The sequenced material came from PBMCs. This chain's CDR3 is CAIAGSYEQYF. The CDR3 region has the DNA TGCGCCATCGCGGGCTCCTACGAGCAGTACTTC.